The clone carrying this T cell receptor (beta chain) was counted once. Its cognate antigen is unknown. Libraries were prepared by immunoSEQ multiplex PCR; TCRdb keeps only in-frame clonotypes and omits some of them. This sample has around 56,000 clones, with roughly 87% found just once. V was clipped by 1 base and J by 7 bases; unmatched bases: 8. The germline V gene has CDR1 SGHAT and CDR2 FQNNGV. The CDR3 sequence is 16 residues long. The entry originates in a study of OX40 agonist ivuxolimab in advanced cancers. Study-wide results and limits: Clones of CD4+ and CD8+ blood T cells grew by week 6 at doses of 0.1 to 3.0 mg/kg.

The sequence was obtained from an adult with an advanced solid tumor such as melanoma, head and neck, liver or kidney cancer. The chain is built from TRBV11-2 and TRBJ2-3, with 10 bases aligning to TRBD2. The material was CD4+ or CD8+ T cells sorted from blood, obtained in a trial of the OX40 agonist ivuxolimab. The CDR3 loop is CASSLVTSGPRYTQYF. For the CDR3, the DNA is TGTGCCAGCAGCTTAGTGACTAGCGGGCCCCGGTATACGCAGTATTTT.